The TCR beta chain under discussion was sequenced for a study of tumor-infiltrating lymphocytes in primary liver carcinoma. The CDR3 length is 13 residues. Germline V gives CDR1 MNHNY, CDR2 SVGAGI (reference sequence). The V segment lost 10 bases and the J segment 7 bases; nucleotides outside the gene matches: 11. Production of TCR beta cDNA used roughly 0.55 ug total RNA together with a constant-region primer. Library construction for TCR beta comprised three nested multiplex PCR rounds performed with slightly modified ARM-PCR. The first two PCR rounds used TRBV1-TRBV30 forward primers with a C-beta reverse primer, about 10 cycles each. TCRdb re-called the multiplex PCR reads through MiXCR, storing one row per CDR3 protein. Of 320,000 or so distinct CDR3 sequences in the sample, 60% to 80% were seen once. Germline DNA was also extracted, and blood RNA derived from unsorted whole blood.

J is TRBJ2-7 and V is TRBV6-6; TRBD1 matches at 9 bases. The sample comprised peripheral blood. This TCR was recovered from a man aged 35-49 years with primary liver carcinoma and hepatitis B virus infection. This CDR3 reads CAISCSTGGEQYF. The CDR3 coding sequence is TGTGCCATTAGTTGTTCGACAGGGGGGGAGCAGTACTTC.